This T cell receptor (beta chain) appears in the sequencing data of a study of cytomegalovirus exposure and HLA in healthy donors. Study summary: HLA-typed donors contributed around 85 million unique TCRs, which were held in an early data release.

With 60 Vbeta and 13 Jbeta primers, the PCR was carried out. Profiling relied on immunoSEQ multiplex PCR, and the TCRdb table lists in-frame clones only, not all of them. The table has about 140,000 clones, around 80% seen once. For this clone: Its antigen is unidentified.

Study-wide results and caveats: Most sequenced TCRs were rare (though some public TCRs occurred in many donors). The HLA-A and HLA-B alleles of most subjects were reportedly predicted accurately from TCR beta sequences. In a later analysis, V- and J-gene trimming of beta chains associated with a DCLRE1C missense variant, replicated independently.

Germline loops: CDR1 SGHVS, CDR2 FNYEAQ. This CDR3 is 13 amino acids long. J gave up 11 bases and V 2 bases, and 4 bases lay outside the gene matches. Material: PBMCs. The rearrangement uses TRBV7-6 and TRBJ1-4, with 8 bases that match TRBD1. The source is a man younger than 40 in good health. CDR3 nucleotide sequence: TGTGCCAGCAGCTTACCAGGGACAGGCAAACTGTTTTTT. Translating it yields CASSLPGTGKLFF.